The 12 T cell receptor beta chains listed next were all sequenced from one sample in a study of cytomegalovirus exposure and HLA in healthy donors. A multiplex PCR was run with 60 Vbeta primers and 13 Jbeta primers. Repertoires were generated with immunoSEQ multiplex PCR, while TCRdb's copy carries only in-frame clones and drops some. The sample consists of 110,000 to 150,000 clones, about three quarters of them appearing once. The sample consisted of PBMCs. The origin of the receptors is a woman aged 40 to 50 in good health and CMV-seronegative.

The chain recombines TRBV6-5 with TRBJ1-1; a weak D match, TRBD1 (5 bases). The CDR3 extends over 12 amino acids. V lost 7 bases and J lost 10, with 16 bases in between. The germline CDR1 and CDR2 sequences are MNHEY and SVGAGI. Written as DNA, the CDR3 is TGTGCCAGCACCGGGGGGGGTGATGGAGCTTTCTTT. This encodes CASTGGGDGAFF.

The rearrangement links TRBV10-3 to TRBJ2-3, with 7 bases lining up with TRBD1. V was clipped by 6 bases and J by 6 bases; unmatched bases: 9. Germline V gene sequence: CDR1 ENHRY, CDR2 SYGVKD. This CDR3 has 14 residues. The CDR3 DNA reads TGTGCCATCAGCATAACACAGGGGTCCGATACGCAGTATTTT. This translates into CAISITQGSDTQYF.

The V call is TRBV27, the J call TRBJ1-4, with 7 bases fitting TRBD1. There are 14 residues in the CDR3. V lost 7 bases, J lost 3 bases, and 5 bases stayed unmatched. Germline loops: CDR1 MNHEY, CDR2 SMNVEV (reference sequence). CDR3 sequence (DNA): TGTGCCAGCACCGGGACAGCTTCTAATGAAAAACTGTTTTTT. Its protein is CASTGTASNEKLFF. The full variable domain, rest sourced from reference TRBV27 and TRBJ1-4, is EAQVTQNPRYLITVTGKKLTVTCSQNMNHEYMSWYRQDPGLGLRQIYYSMNVEVTDKGDVPEGYKVSRKEKRNFPLILESPSPNQTSLYFCASTGTASNEKLFFGSGTQLSVL.

Comments on this clone: One end of the junction fails to match germline, which may point to a read error. The chain recombines TRBV23-1 with TRBJ1-4; TRBD1 agrees at 7 bases. TRBV23-1 has ORF status, its function being uncertain. The CDR3 runs to 15 residues. CDR3 region: CASSQLGGGNEKLFF. Here the CDR3 DNA reads TGCGCCAGCAGCCAATTAGGGGGCGGTAATGAAAAACTGTTTTTT.

The chain is built from TRBV7-8 and TRBJ2-7; maybe TRBD1 (6 bases). The germline V gene has CDR1 SGHVS and CDR2 FQNEAQ. Trimming shortened V by 3 bases and J by 6 bases, and 12 bases separated the two germline ends. The CDR3 contains 13 residues. CDR3 DNA sequence: TGTGCCAGCAGCTTTGGATCCAGGGGCGAGCAGTACTTC. Translation gives CASSFGSRGEQYF.

This rearrangement joins TRBV29-1 to TRBJ1-2, with 8 bases matching TRBD1. CDR3 length: 14 amino acids. The V gene's germline CDR1 is SQVTM and CDR2 ANQGSEA. After removal of 2 bases from V and 5 bases from J, the junction contained 7 bases not matched to a gene. The CDR3 DNA reads TGCAGCGTTGAACGGACAGGGAAACTTTATGGCTACACCTTC. Its translation is CSVERTGKLYGYTF.

The rearrangement joins TRBV5-6 to TRBJ2-7; D gene uncertain. This CDR3 comprises 16 residues. The germline CDR1 and CDR2 sequences are SGHDT and YYEEEE. V was shortened by 4 bases and J by 0 bases, with 17 bases between the two germline ends. The CDR3 nucleotides read TGTGCCAGCAGCCTGTTGCGTATGGTGAGCTCCTACGAGCAGTACTTC. Its protein product is CASSLLRMVSSYEQYF.

This clone was counted a few times. The V and J genes are TRBV4-2 and TRBJ1-5, with D tentatively TRBD1 (5 bases). This CDR3 contains 15 residues. Trimming left V 0 bases short and J 1 base short, with 7 bases between. The germline gives CDR1 LGHNA, CDR2 YNFKEQ. CDR3: CASSQDKGSNQPQHF. The CDR3 coding sequence is TGTGCCAGCAGCCAAGATAAGGGGAGCAATCAGCCCCAGCATTTT.

The chain recombines TRBV6-1 with TRBJ1-2; D is possibly TRBD1 (5 bases). From germline, CDR1 is MNHNS and CDR2 SASEGT. The ends were cut back, 0 bases at V and 5 bases at J, with 25 bases in the middle. The CDR3 spans 19 residues. CDR3 region: CASSEARSWEGREGYGYTF. As DNA, the CDR3 is TGTGCCAGCAGTGAAGCCAGGAGTTGGGAGGGCAGGGAGGGATATGGCTACACCTTC.

The chain has TRBV5-1 and TRBJ2-1, with 8 bases that match TRBD2. The length of the CDR3 is 15 residues. V lost 3 bases, J lost 4 bases, and 6 bases stayed unmatched. Germline lookup yields CDR1 SGHRS and CDR2 YFSETQ. CDR3 in DNA: TGCGCCAGCAGCTCGCGGGGGGACCTATACAATGAGCAGTTCTTC. This encodes CASSSRGDLYNEQFF. The whole variable domain, filled in from reference TRBV5-1 and TRBJ2-1, reads KAGVTQTPRYLIKTRGQQVTLSCSPISGHRSVSWYQQTPGQGLQFLFEYFSETQRNKGNFPGRFSGRQFSNSRSEMNVSTLELGDSALYLCASSSRGDLYNEQFFGPGTRLTVL.

This clone has only a few counts. The CDR3 region has the DNA TGTGCCAGCCCGGGACAGGGAAGTTTCGGGGAGCTGTTTTTT. As protein: CASPGQGSFGELFF. This sequence joins TRBV7-9 and TRBJ2-2; 9 nucleotides align to TRBD1. CDR3 length equals 14 residues. Per the germline V gene, CDR1 is SEHNR and CDR2 is FQNEAQ (reference sequence). V shed 8 bases, J shed 7 bases, and the junction held 8 bases outside the gene matches.

V is TRBV6-5 and J is TRBJ2-1, with D possibly matching TRBD1 (5 bases). Trimming stripped 2 bases from V and 0 bases from J, with 8 bases between. The CDR3 is made up of 15 amino acids. CDR1 and CDR2 from the germline V gene are MNHEY and SVGAGI. CDR3 DNA sequence: TGTGCCAGCAGTTACGGGGCGAGCTCCTACAATGAGCAGTTCTTC. It encodes CASSYGASSYNEQFF.